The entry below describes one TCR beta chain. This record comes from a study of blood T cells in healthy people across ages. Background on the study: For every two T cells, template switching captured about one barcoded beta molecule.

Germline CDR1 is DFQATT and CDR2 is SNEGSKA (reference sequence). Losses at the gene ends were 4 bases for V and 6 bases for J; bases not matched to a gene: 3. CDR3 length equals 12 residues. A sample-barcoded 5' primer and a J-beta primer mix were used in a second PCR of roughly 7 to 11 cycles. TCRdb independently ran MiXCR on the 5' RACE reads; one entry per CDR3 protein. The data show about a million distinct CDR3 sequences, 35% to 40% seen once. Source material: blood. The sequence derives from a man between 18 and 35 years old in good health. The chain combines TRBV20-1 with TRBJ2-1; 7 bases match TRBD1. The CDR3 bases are TGCAGTGCTACGGGACAGCTCAATGAGCAGTTCTTC. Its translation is CSATGQLNEQFF.